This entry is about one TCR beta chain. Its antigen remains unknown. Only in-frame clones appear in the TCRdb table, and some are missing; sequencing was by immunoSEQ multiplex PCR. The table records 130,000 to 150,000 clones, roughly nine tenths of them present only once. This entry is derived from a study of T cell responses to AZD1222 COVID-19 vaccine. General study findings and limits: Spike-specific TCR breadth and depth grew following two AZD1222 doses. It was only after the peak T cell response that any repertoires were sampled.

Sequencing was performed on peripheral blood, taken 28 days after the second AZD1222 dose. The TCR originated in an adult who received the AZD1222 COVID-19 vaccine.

CDR3 in DNA: TGTGCCTGGACGGTGGGGGCAGCCCATGAGCAGTTCTTC. This sequence encodes CAWTVGAAHEQFF. The J gene is TRBJ2-1, the V gene TRBV30, with TRBD1 as a possible D gene (6 bases). This CDR3 region has 13 residues. CDR1 GTSNPN and CDR2 SVGIG come from the germline V gene (reference sequence). Trimming cost V 4 bases and J 8 bases, with 15 bases left between them.